One sample yielded the 13 T cell receptor beta chains listed below, sequenced in a study of cytomegalovirus exposure and HLA in healthy donors. The PCR was carried out with 60 Vbeta primers and 13 Jbeta primers. Clones were read by immunoSEQ multiplex PCR, and TCRdb kept only the in-frame ones, dropping some. The repertoire consists of some 56,000 clones, with approximately 80% occurring once and the leading ten covering 3.5% to 4%. Sequencing was performed on PBMCs. These receptors were obtained from a woman aged 40 to 50 in good health and CMV-seronegative.

In this sample, this clone turned up a few times. V gene TRBV7-9 combines with J gene TRBJ2-7; 10 nucleotides match TRBD2. Germline loops: CDR1 SEHNR, CDR2 FQNEAQ (reference sequence). The CDR3 is 16 amino acids. J was trimmed by 2 bases and V by 5 bases; bases with no gene match: 9. The CDR3 spells CASSRRTSGGTYEQYF. The CDR3 DNA follows: TGTGCCAGCAGCCGCCGGACTAGCGGAGGAACCTACGAGCAGTACTTC.

The chain links TRBV7-9 to TRBJ2-5; 7 bases map to TRBD1. This CDR3 spans 14 amino acids. With V trimmed by 4 bases and J by 0 bases, 2 bases remained unmatched. The V gene's germline CDR1 is SEHNR and CDR2 FQNEAQ (reference sequence). The CDR3 sequence: CASSWDRYQETQYF. The CDR3 region has the DNA TGTGCCAGCAGCTGGGACAGATACCAAGAGACCCAGTACTTC.

The chain has TRBV30 and TRBJ2-7, with D possibly being TRBD1 (6 bases). The CDR3 contains 14 residues. Trimming pared 4 bases from V and 0 bases from J, leaving 13 bases between. In germline, CDR1 is GTSNPN, CDR2 SVGIG (reference sequence). The CDR3 region has the DNA TGTGCCTGGAAAGGACAGCTAAGCTCCTACGAGCAGTACTTC. It encodes CAWKGQLSSYEQYF.

The chain has TRBV5-1 and TRBJ2-5, with no clear D. Germline V lookup: CDR1 SGHRS, CDR2 YFSETQ. The V end was cut by 4 bases, the J end by 0 bases, with 7 bases between. The CDR3 covers 13 residues. As DNA, the CDR3 is TGCGCCAGCAGCCCCGTTTACCAAGAGACCCAGTACTTC. It translates to CASSPVYQETQYF.

This clone was observed a few times. The rearrangement links TRBV6-1 to TRBJ2-3; 8 bases align to TRBD1. CDR1 and CDR2 (germline): MNHNS, SASEGT. This CDR3 is 14 amino acids long. The V segment lost 6 bases and the J segment 4 bases; nucleotides outside the gene matches: 6. The CDR3 sequence: CASRTGAHPDTQYF. The DNA for the CDR3 is TGTGCCAGCAGGACAGGGGCGCATCCAGATACGCAGTATTTT.

This clone was counted only a few times. The chain links TRBV9 to TRBJ2-7; perhaps TRBD1 as D (5 bases). CDR1 is SGDLS, CDR2 YYNGEE, per germline. V was shortened by 4 bases and J by 1 base, with 12 bases between the two germline ends. The CDR3 is 14 amino acids. The CDR3 nucleotides are TGTGCCAGCAGCCCCCAGGGTTTATCCTACGAGCAGTACTTC. Translation: CASSPQGLSYEQYF.

This chain's CDR3 is CASSPDTRGDTQYF. The CDR3 bases are TGTGCCAGCAGTCCAGATACCAGGGGCGATACGCAGTATTTT. The chain has TRBV28 and TRBJ2-3; D may be TRBD1 (6 bases). Trimming took 5 bases from V and 6 from J, leaving 15 bases between them. Germline V gene sequence: CDR1 MDHEN, CDR2 SYDVKM. The CDR3 is 14 amino acids.

The chain is built from TRBV5-1 and TRBJ2-1; D might be TRBD1 (5 bases). Between the trimmed V and J ends, which lost 4 bases and 3 bases, there was a span of 17 bases. The CDR3 sequence is 16 residues long. CDR1 and CDR2 from the germline V gene are SGHRS and YFSETQ. The CDR3 nucleotides are TGCGCCAGCAGCACCGGTTGGGGCAGCCTCTACAATGAGCAGTTCTTC. It codes for CASSTGWGSLYNEQFF.

The CDR3 bases are TGCGCCAGCAGCTTGGAGGGACTAGCGGGAGTCAATGAGCAGTTCTTC. Translating it yields CASSLEGLAGVNEQFF. The V gene is TRBV5-1, the J gene TRBJ2-1; TRBD2 agrees at 14 bases. Germline V gene data show CDR1 as SGHRS and CDR2 as YFSETQ. V was clipped by 0 bases and J by 6 bases; unmatched bases: 2. The CDR3 extends over 16 amino acids.

J is TRBJ1-1 and V is TRBV6-5, with D maybe TRBD1 (6 bases). V was pared by 2 bases and J by 4 bases, with 8 bases between. This CDR3 is 13 amino acids long. Germline V gene data show CDR1 as MNHEY and CDR2 as SVGAGI. The CDR3 DNA sequence: TGTGCCAGCAGTTACCCCAGGGGCACTGAAGCTTTCTTT. Translated, it gives CASSYPRGTEAFF.

The chain is built from TRBV15 and TRBJ1-1; no reliable D call. The CDR3 extends over 15 amino acids. Trimming pared 8 bases from V and 5 bases from J, leaving 21 bases between. Germline CDR1 is LNHNV and CDR2 is YYDKDF (reference sequence). CDR3 in amino acids: CATAGIGVGFTEAFF. The DNA for the CDR3 is TGTGCCACCGCGGGGATCGGGGTTGGGTTTACTGAAGCTTTCTTT.

The chain recombines TRBV6-6 with TRBJ1-3; 8 bases fit TRBD1. Trimming removed 2 bases from V and 4 bases from J; junction bases left unmatched: 7. Germline-derived CDR1 and CDR2 are MNHNY and SVGAGI (reference sequence). The CDR3 contains 16 residues. The CDR3 is CASSYNRGLSGNTIYF. The CDR3 DNA reads as TGTGCCAGCAGTTACAACAGGGGGTTGTCGGGAAACACCATATATTTT.

The chain combines TRBV4-3 with TRBJ2-2; no firm D call. Germline CDR1 is LGHNA and CDR2 is YSLEER. The CDR3 spans 15 residues. Trimming cost V 1 base and J 5 bases, with 11 bases left between them. CDR3 DNA sequence: TGCGCCAGCAGCCAAGGGGCCCAATTTACCGGGGAGCTGTTTTTT. This sequence encodes CASSQGAQFTGELFF.